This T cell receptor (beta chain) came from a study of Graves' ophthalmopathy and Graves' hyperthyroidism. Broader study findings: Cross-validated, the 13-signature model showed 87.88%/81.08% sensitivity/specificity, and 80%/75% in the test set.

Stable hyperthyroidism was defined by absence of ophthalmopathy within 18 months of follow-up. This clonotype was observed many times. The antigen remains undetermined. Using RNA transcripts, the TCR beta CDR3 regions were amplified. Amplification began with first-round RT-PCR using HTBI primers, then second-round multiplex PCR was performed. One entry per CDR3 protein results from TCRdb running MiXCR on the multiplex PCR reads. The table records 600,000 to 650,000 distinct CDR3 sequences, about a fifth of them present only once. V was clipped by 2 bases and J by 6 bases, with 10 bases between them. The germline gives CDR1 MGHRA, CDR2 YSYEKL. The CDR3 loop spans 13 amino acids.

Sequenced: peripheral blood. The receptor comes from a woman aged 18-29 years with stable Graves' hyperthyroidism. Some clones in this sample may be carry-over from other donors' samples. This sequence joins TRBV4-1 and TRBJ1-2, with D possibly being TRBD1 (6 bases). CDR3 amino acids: CASSQQQGDGYTF. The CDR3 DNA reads TGCGCCAGCAGCCAACAACAGGGCGATGGCTACACCTTC.